The present entry profiles one T cell receptor (beta chain) with its context. The CDR3 consists of 17 residues. Germline CDR1 reads GTSNPN; CDR2 reads SVGIG (reference sequence). V was pared by 2 bases and J by 1 base, with 20 bases between. The data stem from a study of T cell changes during pregnancy in multiple sclerosis. The protocol was immunoSEQ multiplex PCR, while the TCRdb copy is restricted to in-frame clones and leaves out a portion. The top ten hold under 0.45% of the sample, which has 39,000 or so clones, around 90% seen once. The V and J genes are TRBV30 and TRBJ1-1; D gene ambiguous. The material sequenced was CD4+ T cells from peripheral blood mononuclear cells, taken after pregnancy. The origin of this receptor is a female donor in good health, enrolled as a control in a pregnancy study. The CDR3 spells CAWSPVRNRLGNTEAFF. The DNA of the CDR3 is TGTGCCTGGAGTCCCGTTAGGAACCGCCTAGGGAACACTGAAGCTTTCTTT.